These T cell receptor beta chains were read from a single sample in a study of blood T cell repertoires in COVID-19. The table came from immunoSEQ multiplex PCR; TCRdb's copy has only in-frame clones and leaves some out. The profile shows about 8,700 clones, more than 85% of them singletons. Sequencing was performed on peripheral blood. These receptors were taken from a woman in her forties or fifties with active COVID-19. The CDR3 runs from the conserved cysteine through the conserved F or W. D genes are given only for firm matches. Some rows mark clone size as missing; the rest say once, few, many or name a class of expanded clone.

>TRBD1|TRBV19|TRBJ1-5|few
CASRTGAGNQPQHF
TGTGCCAGTAGAACAGGGGCTGGGAATCAGCCCCAGCATTTT
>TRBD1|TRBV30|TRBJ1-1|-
CAWSPDRESHGWDTEAFF
TGTGCCTGGAGTCCAGACAGGGAATCCCATGGATGGGACACTGAAGCTTTCTTT
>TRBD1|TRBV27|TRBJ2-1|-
CASSLVGQASSYNEQFF
TGTGCCAGCAGTCTAGTCGGACAGGCTAGCTCCTACAATGAGCAGTTCTTC
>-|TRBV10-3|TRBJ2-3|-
CAISEPRSADTQYF
TGTGCCATCAGTGAGCCTCGGAGTGCAGATACGCAGTATTTT
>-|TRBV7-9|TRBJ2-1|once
CASSFGGPPGNEQFF
TGTGCCAGCAGCTTTGGAGGTCCCCCCGGTAATGAGCAGTTCTTC
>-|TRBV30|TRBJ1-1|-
CAWSLLGRGTEAFF
TGTGCCTGGAGTCTACTGGGGAGAGGGACTGAAGCTTTCTTT
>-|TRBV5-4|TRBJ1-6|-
CASSLGRSTNSPLHF
TGTGCCAGCAGCTTGGGTCGGAGCACCAATTCACCCCTCCACTTT
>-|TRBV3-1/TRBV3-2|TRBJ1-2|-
CASSQSGGAVNYGYTF
TGTGCCAGCAGCCAATCGGGGGGGGCTGTCAACTATGGCTACACCTTC
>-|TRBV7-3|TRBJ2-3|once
CASSLQGTDTQYF
TGTGCCAGCAGCTTACAGGGTACAGATACGCAGTATTTT
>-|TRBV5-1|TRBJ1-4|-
CASSLQGRGNNEKLFF
TGCGCCAGCAGCTTGCAAGGGCGGGGGAATAATGAAAAACTGTTTTTT
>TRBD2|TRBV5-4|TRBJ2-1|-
CASSLSSGSFDEQFF
TGTGCCAGCAGCTTGTCGAGCGGGAGTTTCGATGAGCAGTTCTTC
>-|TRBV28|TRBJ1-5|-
CASSRQIYQPQHF
TGTGCCAGCAGCAGACAAATTTATCAGCCCCAGCATTTT
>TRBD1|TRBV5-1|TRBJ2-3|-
CASSLEGTGVADTQYF
TGCGCCAGCAGCTTGGAAGGGACAGGAGTCGCAGATACGCAGTATTTT
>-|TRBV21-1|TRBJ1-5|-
CASSKRLAQGSSPQHF
TGTGCCAGCAGCAAAAGGTTGGCACAGGGGAGTTCGCCCCAGCATTTT
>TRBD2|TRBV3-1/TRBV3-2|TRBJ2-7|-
CASSLREGSYEQYF
TGTGCCAGCAGCCTCCGGGAGGGTTCCTACGAGCAGTACTTC
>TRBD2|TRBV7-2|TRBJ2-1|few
CASSLESSGSHEQFF
TGTGCCAGCAGCTTAGAGTCTAGCGGGAGCCATGAGCAGTTCTTC
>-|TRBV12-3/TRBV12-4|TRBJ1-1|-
CASSLRGSTEAFF
TGTGCCAGCAGCCTCAGGGGAAGCACTGAAGCTTTCTTT
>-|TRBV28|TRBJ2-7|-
CASKGQGLHEQYF
TGTGCCAGCAAGGGTCAGGGGCTCCACGAGCAGTACTTC
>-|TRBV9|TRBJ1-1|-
CASSVAQASTEAFF
TGTGCCAGCAGCGTAGCACAGGCCAGTACTGAAGCTTTCTTT
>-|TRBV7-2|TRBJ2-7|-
CASSLFHTGLSSYEQYF
TGTGCCAGCAGCTTATTCCACACAGGGCTTAGCTCCTACGAGCAGTACTTC
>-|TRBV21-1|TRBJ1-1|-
CASSKAPGRKTGMNTEAFF
TGTGCCAGCAGCAAAGCCCCGGGAAGGAAGACAGGGATGAACACTGAAGCTTTCTTT
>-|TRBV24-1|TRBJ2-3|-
CATSDPAQGDTQYF
TGTGCCACCAGTGATCCTGCACAGGGCGATACGCAGTATTTT
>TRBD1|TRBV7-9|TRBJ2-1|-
CASSLAGTGSNEQFF
TGTGCCAGCAGCTTAGCCGGGACAGGGAGCAATGAGCAGTTCTTC
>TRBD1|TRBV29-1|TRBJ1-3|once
CSVRTGNGNTIYF
TGCAGCGTCCGGACAGGGAATGGAAACACCATATATTTT
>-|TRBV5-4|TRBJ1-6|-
CASSSWTDNSPLHF
TGTGCCAGCAGCTCTTGGACAGATAATTCACCCCTCCACTTT
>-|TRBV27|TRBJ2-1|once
CASTRGEQFF
TGTGCCAGCACAAGGGGCGAGCAGTTCTTC
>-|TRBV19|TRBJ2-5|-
CASSISLVQETQYF
TGTGCCAGTAGTATATCCTTAGTACAAGAGACCCAGTACTTC
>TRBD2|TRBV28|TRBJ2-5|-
CASSLSRTSGRWETQYF
TGTGCCAGCAGTTTGAGTCGGACTAGCGGGAGGTGGGAGACCCAGTACTTC
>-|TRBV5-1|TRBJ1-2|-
CASSLDGGYGYTF
TGCGCCAGCAGCTTGGACGGCGGCTATGGCTACACCTTC
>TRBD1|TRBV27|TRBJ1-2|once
CASSFLGQGAGGYTF
TGTGCCAGCAGTTTTTTGGGACAGGGGGCGGGAGGCTACACCTTC
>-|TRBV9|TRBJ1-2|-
CASSVDPSPSRNYGYTF
TGTGCCAGCAGCGTAGATCCGAGCCCCTCTCGAAACTATGGCTACACCTTC
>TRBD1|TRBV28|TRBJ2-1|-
CASRLDREGEQFF
TGTGCCAGCAGACTCGACAGGGAAGGTGAGCAGTTCTTC
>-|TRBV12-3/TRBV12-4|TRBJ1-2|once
CASSLEISYGYTF
TGTGCCAGCAGTTTGGAGATTTCCTATGGCTACACCTTC
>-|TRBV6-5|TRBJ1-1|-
CASSPRWDTEAFF
TGTGCCAGCAGCCCGAGGTGGGACACTGAAGCTTTCTTT
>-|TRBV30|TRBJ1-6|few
CAWRGYNSPLHF
TGTGCCTGGCGGGGTTATAATTCACCCCTCCACTTT
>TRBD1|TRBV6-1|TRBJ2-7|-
CASSELGQGSEQYF
TGTGCCAGCAGTGAATTGGGACAGGGGTCCGAGCAGTACTTC
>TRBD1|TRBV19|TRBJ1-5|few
CASSRRDRGSHQPQHF
TGTGCCAGTAGCCGCAGGGACAGGGGAAGTCATCAGCCCCAGCATTTT
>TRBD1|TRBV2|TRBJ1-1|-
CASRKGATNTEAFF
TGTGCCAGCAGGAAGGGGGCAACTAACACTGAAGCTTTCTTT
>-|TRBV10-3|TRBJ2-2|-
CAISVRDSTTGELFF
TGTGCCATCAGTGTCCGGGACTCAACCACCGGGGAGCTGTTTTTT
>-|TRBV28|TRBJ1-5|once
CASSHGAGNQPQHF
TGTGCCAGCAGTCATGGGGCCGGCAATCAGCCCCAGCATTTT
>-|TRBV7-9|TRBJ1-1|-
CASSPSTGTNTEAFF
TGTGCCAGCAGCCCATCCACAGGGACCAACACTGAAGCTTTCTTT
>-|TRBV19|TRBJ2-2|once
CASSSQGSTGELFF
TGTGCCAGTAGTAGCCAGGGATCCACCGGGGAGCTGTTTTTT
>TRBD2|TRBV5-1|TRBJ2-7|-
CASSLVGLAGGRSYEQYF
TGCGCCAGCAGCTTGGTAGGGCTAGCGGGAGGGCGTTCCTACGAGCAGTACTTC
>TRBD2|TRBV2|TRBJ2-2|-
CASSLTSGRATGELFF
TGTGCCAGCAGCCTCACTAGCGGGAGGGCAACCGGGGAGCTGTTTTTT
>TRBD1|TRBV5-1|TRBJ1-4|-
CASSPGQPGEKLFF
TGCGCCAGCAGCCCGGGACAGCCTGGGGAAAAACTGTTTTTT
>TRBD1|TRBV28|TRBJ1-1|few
CASSIGTAQFTEAFF
TGTGCCAGCAGCATTGGGACAGCCCAATTCACTGAAGCTTTCTTT
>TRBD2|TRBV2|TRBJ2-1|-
CATTQGLANEQFF
TGTGCCACCACCCAGGGACTAGCCAATGAGCAGTTCTTC
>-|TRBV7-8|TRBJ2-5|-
CASKGEAGAAAETQYF
TGTGCCAGCAAAGGGGAAGCGGGCGCAGCCGCAGAGACCCAGTACTTC